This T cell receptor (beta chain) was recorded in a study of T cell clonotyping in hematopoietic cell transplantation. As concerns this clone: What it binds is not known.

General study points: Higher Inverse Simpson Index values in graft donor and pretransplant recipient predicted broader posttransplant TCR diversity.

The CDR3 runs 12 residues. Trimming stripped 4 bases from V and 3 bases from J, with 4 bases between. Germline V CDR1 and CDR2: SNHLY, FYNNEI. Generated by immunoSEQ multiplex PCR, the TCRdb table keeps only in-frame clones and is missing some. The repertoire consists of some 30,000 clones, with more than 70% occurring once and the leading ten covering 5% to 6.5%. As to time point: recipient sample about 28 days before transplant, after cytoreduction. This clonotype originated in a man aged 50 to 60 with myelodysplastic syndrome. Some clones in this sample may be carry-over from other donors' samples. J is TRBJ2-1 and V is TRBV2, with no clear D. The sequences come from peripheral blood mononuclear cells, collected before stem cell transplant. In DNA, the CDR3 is TGTGCCAGCAGTGGGGGCTACAATGAGCAGTTCTTC. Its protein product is CASSGGYNEQFF. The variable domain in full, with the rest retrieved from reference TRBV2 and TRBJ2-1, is EPEVTQTPSHQVTQMGQEVILRCVPISNHLYFYWYRQILGQKVEFLVSFYNNEISEKSEIFDDQFSVERPDGSNFTLKIRSTKLEDSAMYFCASSGGYNEQFFGPGTRLTVL.